This section outlines one TCR beta chain sequence together with its context. This record comes from a study of patients and donors after allogeneic stem cell transplantation. There are 14 residues in the CDR3. The V end lost 4 bases, the J end lost 5 bases, and 12 bases lay between the germline ends. CDR1 and CDR2 (germline): SGDLS, YYNGEE. TCRdb reprocessed the RT-PCR reads via MiXCR and lists one record per CDR3 protein. Of 190,000 or so distinct CDR3 sequences in the sample, less than 45% were seen once. This chain links TRBV9 with TRBJ1-4; TRBD1 is a possible D gene (6 bases). The TCR comes from a human donor who was either an allogeneic HSCT recipient or a stem cell or donor lymphocyte infusion donor (not recorded which). It is not recorded whose cells these are; they may come from a transplant donor. Sequencing was carried out using blood, either unsorted or a sorted T cell fraction (not recorded which). CDR3 DNA sequence: TGTGCCAGCAGCCTCGGGACATTGAATGAAAAACTGTTTTTT. Its protein product is CASSLGTLNEKLFF.